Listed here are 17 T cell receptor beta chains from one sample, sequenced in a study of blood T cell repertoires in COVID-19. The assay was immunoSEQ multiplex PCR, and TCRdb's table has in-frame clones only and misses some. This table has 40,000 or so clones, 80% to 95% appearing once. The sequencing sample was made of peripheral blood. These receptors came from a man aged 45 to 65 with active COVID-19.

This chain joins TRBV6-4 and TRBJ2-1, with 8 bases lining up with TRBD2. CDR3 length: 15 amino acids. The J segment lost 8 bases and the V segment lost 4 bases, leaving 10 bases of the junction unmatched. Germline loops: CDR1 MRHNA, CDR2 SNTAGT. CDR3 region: CASSVRSGRWDEQFF. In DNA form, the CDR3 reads TGTGCCAGCAGTGTTCGGAGCGGGAGATGGGATGAGCAGTTCTTC.

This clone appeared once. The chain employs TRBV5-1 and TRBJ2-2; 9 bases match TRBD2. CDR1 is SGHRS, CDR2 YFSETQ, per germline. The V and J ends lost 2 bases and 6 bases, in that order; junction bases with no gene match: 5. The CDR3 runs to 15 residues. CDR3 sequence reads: CASSFSGSRSGELFF. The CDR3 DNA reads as TGCGCCAGCAGCTTTAGCGGGAGTCGGTCCGGGGAGCTGTTTTTT.

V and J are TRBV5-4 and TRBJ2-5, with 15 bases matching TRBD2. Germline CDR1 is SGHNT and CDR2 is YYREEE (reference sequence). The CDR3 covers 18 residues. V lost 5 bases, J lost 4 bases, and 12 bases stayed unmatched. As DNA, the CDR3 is TGTGCCAGCAGGGCCGGGACTAGCGGGGGGCTGGGGGGAGAGACCCAGTACTTC. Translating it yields CASRAGTSGGLGGETQYF.

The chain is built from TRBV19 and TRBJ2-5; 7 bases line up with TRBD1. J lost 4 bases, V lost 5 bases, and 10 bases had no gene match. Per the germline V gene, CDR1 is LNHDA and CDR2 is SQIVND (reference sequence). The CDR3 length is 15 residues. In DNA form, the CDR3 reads TGTGCCAGTAGTCATCGACAGGGAAGAGGAGAGACCCAGTACTTC. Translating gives CASSHRQGRGETQYF. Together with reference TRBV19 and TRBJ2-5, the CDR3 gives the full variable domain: DGGITQSPKYLFRKEGQNVTLSCEQNLNHDAMYWYRQDPGQGLRLIYYSQIVNDFQKGDIAEGYSVSREKKESFPLTVTSAQKNPTAFYLCASSHRQGRGETQYFGPGTRLLVL.

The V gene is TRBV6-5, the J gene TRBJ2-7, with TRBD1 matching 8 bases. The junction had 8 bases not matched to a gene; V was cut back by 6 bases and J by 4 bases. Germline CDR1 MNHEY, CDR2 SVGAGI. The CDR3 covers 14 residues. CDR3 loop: CASRPGGALYEQYF. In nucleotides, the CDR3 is TGTGCCAGCAGACCAGGGGGCGCTCTGTACGAGCAGTACTTC.

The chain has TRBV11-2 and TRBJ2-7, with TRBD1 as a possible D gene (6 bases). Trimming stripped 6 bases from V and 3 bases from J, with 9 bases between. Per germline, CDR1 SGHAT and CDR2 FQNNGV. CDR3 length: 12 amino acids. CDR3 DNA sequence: TGTGCCAGCAGTCCACAGGGCTACGAGCAGTACTTC. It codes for CASSPQGYEQYF.

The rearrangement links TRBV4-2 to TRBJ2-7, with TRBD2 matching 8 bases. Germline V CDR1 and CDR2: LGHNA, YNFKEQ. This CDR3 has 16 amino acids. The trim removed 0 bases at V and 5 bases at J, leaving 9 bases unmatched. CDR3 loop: CASSQDVLRGRHEQYF. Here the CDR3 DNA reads TGTGCCAGCAGCCAAGATGTTCTACGCGGGAGGCACGAGCAGTACTTC.

CDR3 protein: CASGFGRDMTTPPNQPQHF. For the CDR3, the DNA is TGTGCTAGTGGTTTCGGCAGGGACATGACAACTCCCCCGAATCAGCCCCAGCATTTT. This chain links TRBV12-5 with TRBJ1-5, with D perhaps TRBD1 (6 bases). Deletions cut 3 bases from V and 4 bases from J, with 25 bases between. The CDR3 covers 19 residues. CDR1 and CDR2 (germline): LGHNT, FRNRAP.

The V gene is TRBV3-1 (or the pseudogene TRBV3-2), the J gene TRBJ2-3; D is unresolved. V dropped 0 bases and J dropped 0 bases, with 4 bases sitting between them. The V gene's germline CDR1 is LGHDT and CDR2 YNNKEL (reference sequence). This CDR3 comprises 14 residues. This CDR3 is CASSQDRSTDTQYF. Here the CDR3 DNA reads TGTGCCAGCAGCCAAGATCGGAGCACAGATACGCAGTATTTT.

As DNA, the CDR3 is TGTGCCAGCAGCCAAGGGCTAGCGGGGCGCAATGAGCAGTTCTTC. It codes for CASSQGLAGRNEQFF. The chain employs TRBV4-2 and TRBJ2-1; the match to TRBD2 covers 9 bases. Germline CDR1 and CDR2: LGHNA and YNFKEQ. Trimming removed 1 base from V and 6 bases from J; junction bases left unmatched: 4. This CDR3 has 15 amino acids.

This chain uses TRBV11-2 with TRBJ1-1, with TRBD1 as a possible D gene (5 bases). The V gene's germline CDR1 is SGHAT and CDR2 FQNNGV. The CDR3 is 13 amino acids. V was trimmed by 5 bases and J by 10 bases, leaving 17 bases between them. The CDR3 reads CASSPAGVGRAFF. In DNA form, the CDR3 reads TGTGCCAGCAGCCCAGCGGGGGTTGGGCGAGCTTTCTTT.

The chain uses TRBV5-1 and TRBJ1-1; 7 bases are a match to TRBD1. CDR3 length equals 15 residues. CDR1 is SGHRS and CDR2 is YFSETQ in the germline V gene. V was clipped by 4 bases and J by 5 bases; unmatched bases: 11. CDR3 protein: CASSDGTVKETEAFF. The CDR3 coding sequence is TGCGCCAGCAGCGACGGGACAGTAAAAGAAACTGAAGCTTTCTTT.

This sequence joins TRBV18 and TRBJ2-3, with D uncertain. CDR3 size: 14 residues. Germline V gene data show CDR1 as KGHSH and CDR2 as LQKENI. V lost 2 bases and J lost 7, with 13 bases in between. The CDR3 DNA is TGTGCCAGCTCACCAAATCGTTCTCGTAATACGCAGTATTTT. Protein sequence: CASSPNRSRNTQYF.

In nucleotides, the CDR3 is TGTGCCAGCAGGTCTACCGAGACCTACAATGAGCAGTTCTTC. Translation gives CASRSTETYNEQFF. The chain carries TRBV13 and TRBJ2-1, with unresolved D. This CDR3 has 14 amino acids. With 6 bases removed from V and 2 bases from J, the gap between germline ends came to 11 bases. Germline loops: CDR1 PRHDT, CDR2 FYEKMQ (reference sequence).

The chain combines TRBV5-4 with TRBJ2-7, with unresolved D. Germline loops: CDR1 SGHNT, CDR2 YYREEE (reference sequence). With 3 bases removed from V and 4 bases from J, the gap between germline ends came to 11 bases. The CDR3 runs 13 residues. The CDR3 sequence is CASSWARQYEQYF. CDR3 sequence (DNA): TGTGCCAGCAGCTGGGCGCGACAATACGAGCAGTACTTC. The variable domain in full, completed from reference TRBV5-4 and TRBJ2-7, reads ETGVTQSPTHLIKTRGQQVTLRCSSQSGHNTVSWYQQALGQGPQFIFQYYREEENGRGNFPPRFSGLQFPNYSSELNVNALELDDSALYLCASSWARQYEQYFGPGTRLTVT.

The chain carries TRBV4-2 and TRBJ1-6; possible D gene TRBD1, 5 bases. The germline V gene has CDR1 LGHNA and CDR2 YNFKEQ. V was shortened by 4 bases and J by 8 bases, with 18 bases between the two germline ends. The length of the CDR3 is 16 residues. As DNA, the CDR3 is TGTGCCAGCAGCCTAACGCCACAGGTTGGGGATTCACCCCTCCACTTT. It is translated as CASSLTPQVGDSPLHF.

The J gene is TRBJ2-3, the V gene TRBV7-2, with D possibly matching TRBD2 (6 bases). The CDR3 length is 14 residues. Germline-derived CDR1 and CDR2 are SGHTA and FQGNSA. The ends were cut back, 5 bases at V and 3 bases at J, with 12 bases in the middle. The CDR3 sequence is CASSVTSFTDTQYF. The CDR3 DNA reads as TGTGCCAGCAGCGTGACTAGTTTTACAGATACGCAGTATTTT.